These 27 T cell receptor beta chains originate from one sample sequenced in a study of cytomegalovirus exposure and HLA in healthy donors. Amplification used 60 Vbeta primers and 13 Jbeta primers. Profiled with immunoSEQ multiplex PCR; TCRdb holds only in-frame clones, not every one. This sample has under 70,000 clones, with more than 80% found just once. Sequencing used PBMCs. All receptors derive from a young woman in good health and CMV-seronegative.

V is TRBV10-3 and J is TRBJ1-2; 9 nucleotides align to TRBD1. CDR3 length: 14 amino acids. Germline V gene lookup returns CDR1 ENHRY and CDR2 SYGVKD. Trimming took 6 bases from V and 0 from J; bases not matched to a gene: 2. CDR3 residues: CAIRGQGANYGYTF. The CDR3 region has the DNA TGTGCCATCAGGGGACAGGGAGCTAACTATGGCTACACCTTC.

This chain links TRBV13 with TRBJ2-7; 8 nucleotides agree with TRBD1. V lost 5 bases and J lost 2; bases outside the gene matches: 11. Germline loops: CDR1 PRHDT, CDR2 FYEKMQ (reference sequence). This CDR3 contains 16 residues. The CDR3 protein is CASSGPGTGDTYEQYF. In DNA, the CDR3 is TGTGCCAGCAGCGGTCCCGGGACAGGCGACACCTACGAGCAGTACTTC.

CDR3 sequence reads: CARLKEEQYF. The CDR3 DNA sequence: TGTGCCAGATTAAAGGAGGAGCAGTACTTC. J is TRBJ2-5 and V is TRBV6-5, with D possibly TRBD2 on 5 matching bases. The CDR3 length is 10 residues. Trimming pared 9 bases from V and 11 bases from J, leaving 13 bases between. Germline CDR1 MNHEY, CDR2 SVGAGI.

The gene calls are TRBV7-2 and TRBJ2-5; 7 nucleotides align to TRBD2. The CDR3 extends over 14 amino acids. The germline V gene has CDR1 SGHTA and CDR2 FQGNSA. With 1 base clipped from V and 3 bases from J, the junction kept 2 bases outside the gene matches. The CDR3: CASSLGLAEETQYF. Written as DNA, the CDR3 is TGTGCCAGCAGCTTAGGACTAGCTGAAGAGACCCAGTACTTC.

The chain links TRBV4-1 to TRBJ2-1, with TRBD2 identical over 7 bases. Looked up from germline, CDR1 is MGHRA and CDR2 is YSYEKL. With 4 bases clipped from V and 3 bases from J, the junction kept 6 bases outside the gene matches. The CDR3 sequence is 15 residues long. CDR3 bases: TGCGCCAGCAGCCTGACGTGGGGGGGCTACAATGAGCAGTTCTTC. It translates to CASSLTWGGYNEQFF.

The chain employs TRBV28 and TRBJ2-7; D gene unclear. This CDR3 is 11 amino acids long. V was clipped by 10 bases and J by 3 bases, with 10 bases between them. Per germline, CDR1 MDHEN and CDR2 SYDVKM. The CDR3 DNA follows: TGTGCCACCGAGGTTAGCTACGAGCAGTACTTC. Its protein is CATEVSYEQYF.

The chain carries TRBV9 and TRBJ2-3; 7 bases line up with TRBD2. The CDR3 has 16 residues. After removal of 0 bases from V and 6 bases from J, the junction contained 10 bases not matched to a gene. Germline V CDR1 and CDR2: SGDLS, YYNGEE. The CDR3 coding sequence is TGTGCCAGCAGCGTAGGAAGACGGGGAGGGAGGGATACGCAGTATTTT. This encodes CASSVGRRGGRDTQYF.

The chain employs TRBV5-1 and TRBJ2-3; D call uncertain. Trimming left V 7 bases short and J 4 bases short, with 10 bases between. From germline, CDR1 is SGHRS and CDR2 YFSETQ. This CDR3 has 12 residues. The CDR3 DNA follows: TGCGCCAGCTCTCCCCCCGCAGATACGCAGTATTTT. Its protein is CASSPPADTQYF.

V and J are TRBV7-9 and TRBJ2-3, with D possibly matching TRBD2 (6 bases). V dropped 3 bases and J dropped 5 bases, with 12 bases sitting between them. The length of the CDR3 is 14 residues. Germline assignment: CDR1 SEHNR and CDR2 FQNEAQ (reference sequence). DNA of the CDR3: TGTGCCAGCAGCTTGGTTAGCGGAAGAGATACGCAGTATTTT. The encoded protein is CASSLVSGRDTQYF.

The chain employs TRBV5-6 and TRBJ1-3; 10 positions match TRBD1. After removal of 5 bases from V and 4 bases from J, the junction contained 6 bases not matched to a gene. CDR3 length: 15 residues. The germline V gene encodes CDR1 SGHDT and CDR2 YYEEEE. The CDR3 region is CASRPTGGAGNTIYF. The CDR3 region has the DNA TGTGCCAGCAGACCGACAGGGGGCGCAGGAAACACCATATATTTT.

V gene TRBV6-5 combines with J gene TRBJ2-7; D gene uncertain. Germline loops: CDR1 MNHEY, CDR2 SVGAGI. V lost 11 bases, J lost 5 bases, and 13 bases lay in between. The CDR3 loop spans 11 amino acids. The CDR3 DNA reads as TGTGCCGGCCTCCGGGTCCACGAGCAGTACTTC. It yields the protein CAGLRVHEQYF.

This chain connects TRBV6-6 to TRBJ2-5; 13 bases are shared with TRBD2. The ends lost 6 bases at V and 2 bases at J; junction bases unmatched: 6. This CDR3 spans 16 amino acids. In germline, CDR1 is MNHNY, CDR2 SVGAGI (reference sequence). CDR3 residues: CASRGLAGPTQETQYF. Written as DNA, the CDR3 is TGTGCCAGCAGGGGACTAGCGGGACCCACTCAAGAGACCCAGTACTTC.

The chain recombines TRBV1 with TRBJ2-7; TRBD2, as called in the table, went unchecked against the DNA. TRBV1 is flagged as a pseudogene. CDR3 size: 16 residues. CDR3 in DNA: TGCACCAGCAGCCCTAAGGGTAGCGGGAGTTCTCACGAGCAGTACTTC. The encoded protein is CTSSPKGSGSSHEQYF.

The CDR3 is CASSIEPGLETQYF. The CDR3 DNA follows: TGTGCCAGTAGTATAGAGCCAGGGCTGGAGACCCAGTACTTC. The V and J genes are TRBV19 and TRBJ2-5; TRBD1 is a possible D gene (5 bases). The ends were cut back, 0 bases at V and 5 bases at J, with 10 bases in the middle. The CDR3 has 14 amino acids. The germline CDR1 and CDR2 sequences are LNHDA and SQIVND (reference sequence).

CDR3 bases: TGTGCCAGCAGTTTGCAGGGGACGGATGGCTACACCTTC. It codes for CASSLQGTDGYTF. This chain uses TRBV27 with TRBJ1-2, with D possibly matching TRBD1 (6 bases). The V end was cut by 3 bases, the J end by 6 bases, with 11 bases between. The germline gives CDR1 MNHEY, CDR2 SMNVEV (reference sequence). CDR3 size: 13 residues.

The chain recombines TRBV29-1 with TRBJ2-7, with 7 nucleotides matching TRBD2. V gave up 5 bases and J gave up 2 bases; unmatched junction bases: 6. Germline V CDR1 and CDR2: SQVTM, ANQGSEA. This CDR3 spans 13 amino acids. DNA of the CDR3: TGCAGCGTTAAGCGGGGTTCTCCCTACGAGCAGTACTTC. Its translation is CSVKRGSPYEQYF.

This chain joins TRBV7-2 and TRBJ2-1; 7 bases agree with TRBD2. Germline V gives CDR1 SGHTA, CDR2 FQGNSA. CDR3 size: 14 residues. The V segment lost 5 bases and the J segment 6 bases; nucleotides outside the gene matches: 7. For the CDR3, the DNA is TGTGCCAGCAGCGGCGGGAGACTAGGCAATGAGCAGTTCTTC. This sequence encodes CASSGGRLGNEQFF.

The chain recombines TRBV20-1 with TRBJ1-2, with a weak D call TRBD1 (5 bases). The CDR3 is 11 amino acids. Germline loops: CDR1 DFQATT, CDR2 SNEGSKA (reference sequence). The CDR3: CRGRSGEGYTF. The DNA of the CDR3 is TGCAGGGGTCGGTCGGGGGAGGGCTACACCTTC.

This chain joins TRBV13 and TRBJ1-2; TRBD1 aligns across 8 bases. Germline V CDR1 and CDR2: PRHDT, FYEKMQ (reference sequence). The CDR3 has 13 residues. With V trimmed by 5 bases and J by 6 bases, 5 bases remained unmatched. Here the CDR3 DNA reads TGTGCCAGCAGCGTCCAGGGGGCAGATGGCTACACCTTC. As protein: CASSVQGADGYTF.

This clone showed up just once. The chain has TRBV15 and TRBJ2-7; D gene uncertain. The V gene's germline CDR1 is LNHNV and CDR2 YYDKDF (reference sequence). Deletions cut 2 bases from V and 3 bases from J, with 5 bases between. The CDR3 is made up of 12 amino acids. CDR3 in DNA: TGTGCCACCAGCAGACCCAGCTACGAGCAGTACTTC. Residues: CATSRPSYEQYF.

The chain links TRBV5-8 to TRBJ2-3, with 10 nucleotides matching TRBD2. The CDR3 spans 16 residues. CDR1 and CDR2 from the germline V gene are SGHTS and YDEGEE. V trimming: 2 bases; J trimming: 4 bases; junction bases outside the gene matches: 7. DNA for the CDR3: TGTGCCAGCAGCTTTAGAGCTAGCGGGAGCCCAGATACGCAGTATTTT. This encodes CASSFRASGSPDTQYF.

V gene TRBV29-1 combines with J gene TRBJ2-1; 13 bases align to TRBD2. Trimming at V came to 4 bases and at J to 9 bases, leaving 6 bases not matched to a gene. CDR3 length equals 14 residues. The V gene's germline CDR1 is SQVTM and CDR2 ANQGSEA. In nucleotides, the CDR3 is TGCAGCGTTGTACTAGCGGGAGGGCCGGGTGAGCAGTTCTTC. This encodes CSVVLAGGPGEQFF.

The chain employs TRBV10-1 and TRBJ2-1, with 9 bases that match TRBD2. Trimming at V came to 4 bases and at J to 10 bases, leaving 8 bases not matched to a gene. Germline lookup yields CDR1 WNHNN and CDR2 SYGVQD (reference sequence). CDR3 size: 14 residues. The CDR3 loop reads CASSVLAGGGEQFF. The DNA for the CDR3 is TGCGCCAGCAGTGTACTAGCGGGCGGCGGGGAGCAGTTCTTC.

This clone was observed a few times. The chain recombines TRBV13 with TRBJ1-1; no clear D. This CDR3 contains 13 residues. Germline-derived CDR1 and CDR2 are PRHDT and FYEKMQ (reference sequence). V lost 1 base to trimming and J lost 3 bases, with 6 bases between them. As DNA, the CDR3 is TGTGCCAGCAGCTTAGATCGGGACACTGAAGCTTTCTTT. Amino acids: CASSLDRDTEAFF. The variable domain in full, with the rest retrieved from reference TRBV13 and TRBJ1-1, is AAGVIQSPRHLIKEKRETATLKCYPIPRHDTVYWYQQGPGQDPQFLISFYEKMQSDKGSIPDRFSAQQFSDYHSELNMSSLELGDSALYFCASSLDRDTEAFFGQGTRLTVV.

This clone was recorded only once. V and J are TRBV10-3 and TRBJ2-3; 11 positions match TRBD2. Unmatched junction bases numbered 9, after V lost 2 bases and J lost 2 bases. This CDR3 has 18 amino acids. The germline CDR1 and CDR2 sequences are ENHRY and SYGVKD. DNA for the CDR3: TGTGCCATCAGTGAGGGGCTAGCGGGAGGTTGGAACACAGATACGCAGTATTTT. This encodes CAISEGLAGGWNTDTQYF.

The rearrangement uses TRBV18 and TRBJ1-1; D ambiguous. The CDR3 has 13 residues. Germline CDR1 KGHSH, CDR2 LQKENI. Trimming cost V 9 bases and J 1 base, with 12 bases left between them. The CDR3 sequence: CASSLEANTEAFF. CDR3 coding DNA: TGTGCCAGTTCTCTGGAGGCGAACACTGAAGCTTTCTTT. Based on the CDR3 plus reference TRBV18 and TRBJ1-1, the full variable domain is NAGVMQNPRHLVRRRGQEARLRCSPMKGHSHVYWYRQLPEEGLKFMVYLQKENIIDESGMPKERFSAEFPKEGPSILRIQQVVRGDSAAYFCASSLEANTEAFFGQGTRLTVV.

This chain uses TRBV29-1 with TRBJ2-3; 7 bases map to TRBD2. Germline assignment: CDR1 SQVTM and CDR2 ANQGSEA. V shed 7 bases and J 1 base; nucleotides not matched to a gene: 5. The CDR3 length is 13 residues. CDR3 sequence (DNA): TGCAGCGCTGGGGACTACCGCACAGATACGCAGTATTTT. The encoded protein is CSAGDYRTDTQYF.